A selection of T cell receptor beta chains follows, all from one sample in a study of vaccination effects on CD4 cells after COVID-19. Only in-frame clones appear in the TCRdb table, and some are missing; sequencing was by immunoSEQ multiplex PCR. This sample has 50,000 to 65,000 clones, with 81% found just once. The antigens for these receptors are not known. The sequencing here drew on CD4+ T cells from PBMCs cultured with HCoV-229E spike peptides, taken before COVID-19 vaccination. These receptor sequences come from a human donor who received a COVID-19 vaccine. CDR3s include the opening cysteine and the closing phenylalanine or tryptophan. D genes are given only for firm matches. The size field is filled for only some rows; it gives once, few, many or a size class.

CDR3 protein	CDR3 DNA	clone size	D gene	J gene	V gene
CSVGGLVEAFF	TGCAGCGTTGGAGGGTTGGTTGAAGCTTTCTTT	-	-	TRBJ1-1	TRBV29-1
CASSPGTGLGSGYQPQHF	TGCGCCAGCAGTCCCGGGACAGGGCTCGGGTCAGGGTATCAGCCCCAGCATTTT	-	TRBD1	TRBJ1-5	TRBV5-1
CASRTSGAPQETQYF	TGTGCCAGCAGGACTAGCGGAGCACCACAAGAGACCCAGTACTTC	-	TRBD2	TRBJ2-5	TRBV27
CATSESGPKETQYF	TGTGCCACCAGTGAGTCAGGACCCAAAGAGACCCAGTACTTC	-	-	TRBJ2-5	TRBV24-1
CATSSHGGVSNQPQHF	TGTGCCACCAGCTCACACGGGGGCGTGAGCAATCAGCCCCAGCATTTT	once	-	TRBJ1-5	TRBV15
CATSTPGRGASDGELFF	TGTGCCACCAGTACACCGGGGAGGGGGGCCTCCGACGGGGAGCTGTTTTTT	-	-	TRBJ2-2	TRBV24-1
CASSKGQGEKLFF	TGCGCCAGCAGCAAAGGACAGGGAGAAAAACTGTTTTTT	medium-sized	TRBD1	TRBJ1-4	TRBV5-1
CASSALLAGHNEQFF	TGTGCCAGCAGTGCCCTACTAGCGGGGCACAATGAGCAGTTCTTC	-	TRBD2	TRBJ2-1	TRBV25-1
CASRGQNNQPQHF	TGTGCCAGCAGGGGACAGAACAATCAGCCCCAGCATTTT	-	TRBD1	TRBJ1-5	TRBV2
CASSQGDTQYF	TGTGCCAGCAGCCAGGGAGATACGCAGTATTTT	-	-	TRBJ2-3	TRBV6-5
CASSLLPSGGDTQYF	TGTGCCAGCAGCTTGTTGCCTAGCGGGGGAGATACGCAGTATTTT	once	TRBD2	TRBJ2-3	TRBV7-2
CASSVRGQGGRGDGYTF	TGTGCCAGCAGCGTACGAGGACAGGGAGGCCGAGGGGATGGCTACACCTTC	-	TRBD1	TRBJ1-2	TRBV7-8
CASSLEASGSRPQYF	TGTGCCAGCAGCTTAGAAGCTAGCGGGTCCCGTCCGCAGTATTTT	-	TRBD2	TRBJ2-3	TRBV7-2
CATSERDRPIMGSNQPQHF	TGTGCCACCAGTGAGCGGGACAGGCCAATCATGGGGAGCAATCAGCCCCAGCATTTT	-	TRBD1	TRBJ1-5	TRBV24-1
CASSVRQQETQYF	TGTGCCAGCAGCGTCCGACAGCAAGAGACCCAGTACTTC	-	-	TRBJ2-5	TRBV9
CATSAGNEKLFF	TGTGCCACCAGTGCGGGAAACGAAAAACTGTTTTTT	-	-	TRBJ1-4	TRBV24-1
CASSFIPGQGTHEQFF	TGTGCCAGCAGCTTTATACCGGGACAGGGTACGCATGAGCAGTTCTTC	-	TRBD1	TRBJ2-1	TRBV27
CASSQSNDQPQHF	TGTGCCAGCAGCCAATCAAACGATCAGCCCCAGCATTTT	-	-	TRBJ1-5	TRBV3-1/TRBV3-2
CASSMGQGQNTQYF	TGTGCCAGTAGTATGGGACAGGGTCAAAATACGCAGTATTTT	-	TRBD1	TRBJ2-3	TRBV19
CASSLRGGNTEAFF	TGTGCCAGCAGCTTACGGGGAGGGAACACTGAAGCTTTCTTT	once	-	TRBJ1-1	TRBV11-2
CASSLAGGGTGELFF	TGTGCCAGCAGCTTGGCGGGGGGGGGCACCGGGGAGCTGTTTTTT	-	TRBD2	TRBJ2-2	TRBV5-5
CSVVDPGTEAFF	TGCAGCGTAGTGGACCCCGGGACTGAAGCTTTCTTT	few	-	TRBJ1-1	TRBV29-1